The 25 T cell receptor beta chains below were found in one sample sequenced in a study of blood T cell repertoires in COVID-19. Assay: immunoSEQ multiplex PCR; the TCRdb copy retains only in-frame clones and omits some. This table has some 250,000 clones, about 86% appearing once. Sequencing was performed on peripheral blood. The receptor source for this set is a young woman who had recovered from COVID-19.

The genes are TRBV10-3 and TRBJ2-7; TRBD1 matches 9 bases. Unmatched junction bases numbered 11, after V lost 6 bases and J lost 2 bases. The CDR3 runs 16 residues. Germline V gives CDR1 ENHRY, CDR2 SYGVKD. CDR3 DNA sequence: TGTGCCATCAGCTTCTCCAGGGACAGGGCAACCTACGAGCAGTACTTC. This codes for CAISFSRDRATYEQYF.

This chain connects TRBV6-2 or TRBV6-3 to TRBJ2-7; 14 bases match TRBD2. Germline CDR1 and CDR2: MNHEY and SVGEGT. The CDR3 consists of 17 residues. V shed 1 base, J shed 3 bases, and the junction held 5 bases outside the gene matches. The DNA for the CDR3 is TGTGCCAGCAGTTACTGGGGACTAGCGGGGGCCGACTACGAGCAGTACTTC. The encoded protein is CASSYWGLAGADYEQYF.

This clone was detected once. V gene TRBV5-6 combines with J gene TRBJ1-4, with TRBD1 as a possible D gene (6 bases). V gave up 3 bases and J gave up 8 bases, with 8 bases separating them. This CDR3 is built from 12 residues. Germline lookup yields CDR1 SGHDT and CDR2 YYEEEE. CDR3 in DNA: TGTGCCAGCAGCTCGGACAGCGAAAAACTGTTTTTT. It encodes CASSSDSEKLFF.

The CDR3 nucleotides are TGTGCCAGCAGTTTCGGGACAGGGGTAACAGATACGCAGTATTTT. This translates into CASSFGTGVTDTQYF. The rearrangement joins TRBV27 to TRBJ2-3; 10 bases agree with TRBD1. This CDR3 contains 15 residues. CDR1 is MNHEY and CDR2 is SMNVEV in the germline V gene (reference sequence). Losses at the gene ends were 3 bases for V and 3 bases for J; bases not matched to a gene: 3.

The gene calls are TRBV19 and TRBJ1-3; D not certain. CDR1 is LNHDA, CDR2 SQIVND, per germline (reference sequence). Between the trimmed V and J ends, which lost 5 bases and 8 bases, there was a span of 13 bases. The CDR3 sequence is 13 residues long. The DNA of the CDR3 is TGTGCCAGTAGTCCACCCTTGGCTGACACCATATATTTT. This translates into CASSPPLADTIYF.

The chain joins TRBV2 to TRBJ1-2, with D uncertain. In germline, CDR1 is SNHLY, CDR2 FYNNEI. Trimming stripped 2 bases from V and 0 bases from J, with 16 bases between. The CDR3 has 17 amino acids. DNA for the CDR3: TGTGCCAGCAGTGAACGGGGAGGTGGAGTCGCTAACTATGGCTACACCTTC. It encodes CASSERGGGVANYGYTF. Full variable domain (rest looked up from reference TRBV2 and TRBJ1-2): EPEVTQTPSHQVTQMGQEVILRCVPISNHLYFYWYRQILGQKVEFLVSFYNNEISEKSEIFDDQFSVERPDGSNFTLKIRSTKLEDSAMYFCASSERGGGVANYGYTFGSGTRLTVV.

This chain uses TRBV27 with TRBJ1-1; 8 bases agree with TRBD1. CDR1 and CDR2 (germline): MNHEY, SMNVEV (reference sequence). CDR3 length: 14 amino acids. After removal of 5 bases from V and 1 base from J, the junction contained 3 bases not matched to a gene. The CDR3 region is CASSTDRENTEAFF. Here the CDR3 DNA reads TGTGCCAGCAGTACGGACAGGGAGAACACTGAAGCTTTCTTT.

The chain recombines TRBV6-6 with TRBJ1-5, with 10 bases matching TRBD1. After removal of 4 bases from V and 7 bases from J, the junction contained 7 bases not matched to a gene. The germline V gene encodes CDR1 MNHNY and CDR2 SVGAGI (reference sequence). There are 15 residues in the CDR3. The CDR3 loop reads CASSLRQGAGQPQHF. The CDR3 DNA reads as TGTGCCAGCAGTTTACGACAGGGGGCAGGACAGCCCCAGCATTTT.

The rearrangement uses TRBV5-6 and TRBJ1-4; 7 bases fit TRBD1. Losses at the gene ends were 0 bases for V and 3 bases for J; bases not matched to a gene: 5. Per germline, CDR1 SGHDT and CDR2 YYEEEE. The length of the CDR3 is 16 residues. DNA for the CDR3: TGTGCCAGCAGCTTGGGAGCAGGGGGTCCTAATGAAAAACTGTTTTTT. Its translation: CASSLGAGGPNEKLFF.

The chain joins TRBV4-2 to TRBJ2-1, with D possibly being TRBD2 (6 bases). V lost 0 bases and J lost 8, with 20 bases in between. Looked up from germline, CDR1 is LGHNA and CDR2 is YNFKEQ. This CDR3 is 17 amino acids long. The chain's CDR3 is CASSQDVVAEVGDEQFF. The DNA for the CDR3 is TGTGCCAGCAGCCAAGATGTGGTAGCGGAGGTAGGCGATGAGCAGTTCTTC.

The genes are TRBV14 and TRBJ1-4, with TRBD1 identical over 9 bases. Per germline, CDR1 SGHDN and CDR2 FVKESK. The CDR3 is 15 amino acids. J was trimmed by 8 bases and V by 4 bases; bases with no gene match: 8. As DNA, the CDR3 is TGTGCCAGCAGCCGAATCCGGGACAGGGCAGAAAAACTGTTTTTT. Its protein product is CASSRIRDRAEKLFF.

The chain recombines TRBV9 with TRBJ2-5; TRBD2 matches 13 bases. V lost 0 bases and J lost 5; bases outside the gene matches: 4. The CDR3 has 16 amino acids. Germline V gives CDR1 SGDLS, CDR2 YYNGEE. CDR3 coding DNA: TGTGCCAGCAGCGTAGGGGGACTAGCGGGGTTGGAGACCCAGTACTTC. Its translation is CASSVGGLAGLETQYF.

This clone occurred a few times. V is TRBV7-2 and J is TRBJ2-2; TRBD2 matches 9 bases. J was trimmed by 4 bases and V by 3 bases; bases with no gene match: 3. Germline V gene lookup returns CDR1 SGHTA and CDR2 FQGNSA. This CDR3 has 15 residues. For the CDR3, the DNA is TGTGCCAGCAGCTTGGGACTAGCCCTCACCGGGGAGCTGTTTTTT. As protein: CASSLGLALTGELFF. Looking up the rest from reference TRBV7-2 and TRBJ2-2 gives the full variable domain: GAGVSQSPSNKVTEKGKDVELRCDPISGHTALYWYRQSLGQGLEFLIYFQGNSAPDKSGLPSDRFSAERTGGSVSTLTIQRTQQEDSAVYLCASSLGLALTGELFFGEGSRLTVL.

This sequence joins TRBV5-4 and TRBJ2-2, with a weak D call TRBD2 (7 bases). Trimming shortened V by 4 bases and J by 4 bases, and 17 bases separated the two germline ends. CDR3 length: 16 amino acids. Germline V lookup: CDR1 SGHNT, CDR2 YYREEE (reference sequence). The CDR3 is CASSPFGGAGTGELFF. The CDR3 DNA is TGTGCCAGCAGCCCATTTGGGGGGGCAGGCACCGGGGAGCTGTTTTTT.

V and J are TRBV18 and TRBJ2-2; 12 bases agree with TRBD2. Germline V gene sequence: CDR1 KGHSH, CDR2 LQKENI. Trimming took 4 bases from V and 0 from J; bases not matched to a gene: 3. The CDR3 has 17 amino acids. The CDR3 region is CASSLTSGGTNTGELFF. The CDR3 nucleotides are TGTGCCAGCTCACTGACTAGCGGGGGTACGAACACCGGGGAGCTGTTTTTT.

The gene calls are TRBV7-2 and TRBJ2-3; 11 nucleotides match TRBD2. Germline CDR1 reads SGHTA; CDR2 reads FQGNSA. This CDR3 is 16 amino acids long. J gave up 4 bases and V 5 bases, and 8 bases lay outside the gene matches. CDR3 nucleotides: TGTGCCAGCAGCGTCACGCTTAGCGGGGGGGCAGATACGCAGTATTTT. Translating gives CASSVTLSGGADTQYF.

This clone was seen a handful of times. The chain recombines TRBV7-9 with TRBJ2-2, with 8 bases identical to TRBD2. There are 12 residues in the CDR3. V lost 8 bases to trimming and J lost 6 bases; unmatched junction nucleotides: 2. CDR1 is SEHNR and CDR2 is FQNEAQ in the germline V gene (reference sequence). This CDR3 reads CASRGGAGELFF. The CDR3 DNA is TGTGCCAGCCGGGGGGGCGCCGGGGAGCTGTTTTTT.

V is TRBV6-6 and J is TRBJ1-1; D remains unclear. From germline, CDR1 is MNHNY and CDR2 SVGAGI (reference sequence). The CDR3 extends over 15 amino acids. V was cut by 6 bases and J by 0 bases, with 14 bases left in between. The CDR3 region has the DNA TGTGCCAGCAGACACTCAGAGGTCCTGAACACTGAAGCTTTCTTT. Protein sequence: CASRHSEVLNTEAFF.

This chain connects TRBV7-2 to TRBJ1-1; D uncertain. Looked up from germline, CDR1 is SGHTA and CDR2 is FQGNSA. The V end lost 2 bases, the J end lost 1 base, and 11 bases lay between the germline ends. The CDR3 spans 15 residues. CDR3 nucleotide sequence: TGTGCCAGCAGCTTAACTCTTCACGGGAACACTGAAGCTTTCTTT. Translation gives CASSLTLHGNTEAFF.

V gene TRBV27 combines with J gene TRBJ2-1, with a possible D match to TRBD1 (7 bases). The V and J ends lost 3 bases and 5 bases respectively, with 11 bases between them. CDR1 and CDR2 from the germline V gene are MNHEY and SMNVEV (reference sequence). CDR3 size: 14 residues. The CDR3 loop reads CASSFARGDNEQFF. The CDR3, as DNA: TGTGCCAGCAGTTTTGCCAGGGGGGACAATGAGCAGTTCTTC.

The J gene is TRBJ2-4, the V gene TRBV21-1; the table's D call of TRBD2 was not tested on the DNA. TRBV21-1 is deemed a pseudogene. The CDR3 is made up of 18 amino acids. CDR3 protein: CASSKAPGLAGKKNIQYF. In DNA form, the CDR3 reads TGTGCCAGCAGCAAAGCTCCGGGACTAGCGGGGAAAAAAAACATTCAGTACTTC.

This chain links TRBV4-1 with TRBJ2-1; 13 nucleotides align to TRBD2. Germline-derived CDR1 and CDR2 are MGHRA and YSYEKL. CDR3 length: 17 amino acids. V shed 5 bases, J shed 2 bases, and the junction held 6 bases outside the gene matches. Written as DNA, the CDR3 is TGCGCCAGCAGCTCGACTAGCGGGGGGTTGGCCTACAATGAGCAGTTCTTC. Residues: CASSSTSGGLAYNEQFF.

V is TRBV2 and J is TRBJ2-7; D is perhaps TRBD1 (6 bases). The CDR3 totals 14 residues. V was trimmed by 4 bases and J by 6 bases, leaving 16 bases between them. Germline CDR1 SNHLY, CDR2 FYNNEI. The CDR3 protein is CASSGTVAGVEQYF. The CDR3 DNA sequence: TGTGCCAGCAGTGGGACAGTAGCCGGGGTCGAGCAGTACTTC.

This chain joins TRBV5-4 and TRBJ2-5; a possible D gene is TRBD1 (5 bases). V was shortened by 4 bases and J by 5 bases, with 18 bases between the two germline ends. The CDR3 extends over 15 amino acids. Germline loops: CDR1 SGHNT, CDR2 YYREEE (reference sequence). CDR3 nucleotides: TGTGCCAGCAGCCCCGACGGGTACAGGATCGAGACCCAGTACTTC. Its translation is CASSPDGYRIETQYF.

This clone showed up just a few times. The chain combines TRBV4-1 with TRBJ1-2; D unresolved. CDR3 size: 14 residues. Looked up from germline, CDR1 is MGHRA and CDR2 is YSYEKL. Between the trimmed V and J ends, which lost 3 bases and 8 bases, there was a span of 16 bases. The CDR3 here is CASSQAQTLWGYTF. The CDR3 DNA reads TGCGCCAGCAGCCAGGCCCAAACCCTGTGGGGCTACACCTTC.